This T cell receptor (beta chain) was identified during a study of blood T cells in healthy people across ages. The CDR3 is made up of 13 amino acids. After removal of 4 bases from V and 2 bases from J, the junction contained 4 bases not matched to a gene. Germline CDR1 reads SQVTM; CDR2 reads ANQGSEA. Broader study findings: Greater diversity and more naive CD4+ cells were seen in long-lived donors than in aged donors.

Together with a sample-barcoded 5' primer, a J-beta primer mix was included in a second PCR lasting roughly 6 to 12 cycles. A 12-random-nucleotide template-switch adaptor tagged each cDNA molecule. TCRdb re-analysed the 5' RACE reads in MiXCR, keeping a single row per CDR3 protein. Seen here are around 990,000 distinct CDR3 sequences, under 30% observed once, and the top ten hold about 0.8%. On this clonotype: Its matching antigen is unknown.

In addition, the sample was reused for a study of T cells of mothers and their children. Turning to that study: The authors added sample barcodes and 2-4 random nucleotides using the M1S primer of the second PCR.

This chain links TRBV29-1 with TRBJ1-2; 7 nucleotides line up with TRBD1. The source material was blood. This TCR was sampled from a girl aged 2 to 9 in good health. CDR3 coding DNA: TGCAGCGTTGTACAGGGGTGGAACTATGGCTACACCTTC. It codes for CSVVQGWNYGYTF.